Each of the 8 T cell receptor beta chains below was sequenced from the same sample in a study of control samples from healthy donors and cancer patients. Using immunoSEQ multiplex PCR, the repertoire was profiled, and TCRdb retains in-frame clones only, with some absent. The data hold approximately 86,000 clones, with 86% observed a single time. The sequenced material came from blood. The receptors stem from a man aged 25 to 45 in good health.

The rearrangement joins TRBV3-1 (or the pseudogene TRBV3-2) to TRBJ2-5; D gene ambiguous. The germline gives CDR1 LGHDT, CDR2 YNNKEL (reference sequence). V lost 3 bases to trimming and J lost 4 bases, with 15 bases between them. The length of the CDR3 is 15 residues. The DNA for the CDR3 is TGTGCCAGCAGCCATTCGACCCCCTGGGGAGAGACCCAGTACTTC. Translated: CASSHSTPWGETQYF.

This clone came up once. The J gene is TRBJ2-1, the V gene TRBV19; 11 positions match TRBD2. Germline CDR1 is LNHDA and CDR2 is SQIVND (reference sequence). This CDR3 contains 16 residues. The V segment lost 6 bases and the J segment 2 bases; nucleotides outside the gene matches: 6. In DNA form, the CDR3 reads TGTGCCAGTAGACATAGCGGGGGGGCCCCCTACAATGAGCAGTTCTTC. Its protein product is CASRHSGGAPYNEQFF.

The chain is built from TRBV19 and TRBJ2-2; 9 nucleotides agree with TRBD1. The length of the CDR3 is 15 residues. Germline V gives CDR1 LNHDA, CDR2 SQIVND (reference sequence). Trimming removed 4 bases from V and 4 bases from J; junction bases left unmatched: 4. The CDR3 DNA is TGTGCCAGTAGTAGGGGACAGGGCGGCACCGGGGAGCTGTTTTTT. Translating it yields CASSRGQGGTGELFF. Looking up the rest from reference TRBV19 and TRBJ2-2 gives the full variable domain: DGGITQSPKYLFRKEGQNVTLSCEQNLNHDAMYWYRQDPGQGLRLIYYSQIVNDFQKGDIAEGYSVSREKKESFPLTVTSAQKNPTAFYLCASSRGQGGTGELFFGEGSRLTVL.

The CDR3 loop reads CASTRRGDRLRNEQFF. Here the CDR3 DNA reads TGTGCCAGCACCCGGAGGGGGGACAGACTTCGGAATGAGCAGTTCTTC. This chain uses TRBV7-2 with TRBJ2-1; D possibly corresponds to TRBD1 (7 bases). The CDR3 length is 16 residues. Looked up from germline, CDR1 is SGHTA and CDR2 is FQGNSA. Trimming stripped 7 bases from V and 7 bases from J, with 23 bases between.

The sample holds one count of this clone. The rearrangement links TRBV27 to TRBJ2-3; D remains ambiguous. The germline V and J ends were trimmed by 7 bases and 6 bases, with 17 bases remaining between them. There are 14 residues in the CDR3. Germline-derived CDR1 and CDR2 are MNHEY and SMNVEV (reference sequence). In DNA, the CDR3 is TGTGCCAGCACGGGTGGTCGGCGGACGGATACGCAGTATTTT. Protein product: CASTGGRRTDTQYF.

J is TRBJ1-4 and V is TRBV23-1; D is unresolved. TRBV23-1 is given ORF status, its function remaining uncertain. The CDR3 loop spans 16 amino acids. V lost 3 bases to trimming and J lost 6 bases, with 17 bases between them. The CDR3 region has the DNA TGCGCCAGCAGTCATTCACCACCGGGAGATGATGAAAAACTGTTTTTT. Amino acids: CASSHSPPGDDEKLFF.

The chain is built from TRBV7-9 and TRBJ1-2; D uncertain. The CDR3 sequence is 13 residues long. The germline gives CDR1 SEHNR, CDR2 FQNEAQ (reference sequence). V lost 5 bases and J 4 bases, leaving 11 bases between the germline ends. DNA for the CDR3: TGTGCCAGCAGCCCGACCGCTCCCTATGGCTACACCTTC. It specifies CASSPTAPYGYTF.

The CDR3 loop reads CAWSPDRGLSNQPQHF. In nucleotides, the CDR3 is TGTGCCTGGAGTCCCGACAGGGGCCTTAGCAATCAGCCCCAGCATTTT. V is TRBV30 and J is TRBJ1-5; TRBD1 matches at 8 bases. Germline-derived CDR1 and CDR2 are GTSNPN and SVGIG (reference sequence). This CDR3 has 16 residues. V dropped 2 bases and J dropped 0; count of bases not matched to a gene: 6. The entire variable domain, with the rest obtained from reference TRBV30 and TRBJ1-5, is as follows: SQTIHQWPATLVQPVGSPLSLECTVEGTSNPNLYWYRQAAGRGLQLLFYSVGIGQISSEVPQNLSASRPQDRQFILSSKKLLLSDSGFYLCAWSPDRGLSNQPQHFGDGTRLSIL.